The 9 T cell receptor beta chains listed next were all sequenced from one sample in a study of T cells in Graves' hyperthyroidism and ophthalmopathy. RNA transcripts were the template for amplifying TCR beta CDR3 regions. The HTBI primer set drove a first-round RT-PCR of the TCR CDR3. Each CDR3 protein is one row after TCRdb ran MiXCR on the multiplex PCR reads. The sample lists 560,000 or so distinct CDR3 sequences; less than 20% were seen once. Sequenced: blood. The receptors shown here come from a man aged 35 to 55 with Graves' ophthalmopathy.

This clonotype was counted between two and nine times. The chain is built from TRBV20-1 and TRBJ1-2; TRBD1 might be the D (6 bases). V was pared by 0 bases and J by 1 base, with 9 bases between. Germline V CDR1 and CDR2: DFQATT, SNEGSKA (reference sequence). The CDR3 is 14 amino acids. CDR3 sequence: CSARDDRNNYGYTF. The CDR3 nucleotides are TGCAGTGCTAGAGATGACAGGAATAACTATGGCTACACCTTC.

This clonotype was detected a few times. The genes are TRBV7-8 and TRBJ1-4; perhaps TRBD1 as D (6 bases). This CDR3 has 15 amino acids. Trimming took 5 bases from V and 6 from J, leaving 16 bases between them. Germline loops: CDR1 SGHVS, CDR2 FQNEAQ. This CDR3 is CASSPEGGADEKLFF. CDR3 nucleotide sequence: TGTGCCAGCAGCCCGGAGGGGGGGGCGGATGAAAAACTGTTTTTT. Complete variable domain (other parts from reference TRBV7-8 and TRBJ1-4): GAGVSQSPRYKVAKRGQDVALRCDPISGHVSLFWYQQALGQGPEFLTYFQNEAQLDKSGLPSDRFFAERPEGSVSTLKIQRTQQEDSAVYLCASSPEGGADEKLFFGSGTQLSVL.

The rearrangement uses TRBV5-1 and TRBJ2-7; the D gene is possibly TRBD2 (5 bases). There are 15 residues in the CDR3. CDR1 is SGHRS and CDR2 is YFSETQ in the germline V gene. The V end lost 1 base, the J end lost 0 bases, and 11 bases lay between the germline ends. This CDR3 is CASSLPGRGSYEQYF. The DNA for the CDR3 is TGCGCCAGCAGCTTGCCCGGTCGGGGCTCCTACGAGCAGTACTTC.

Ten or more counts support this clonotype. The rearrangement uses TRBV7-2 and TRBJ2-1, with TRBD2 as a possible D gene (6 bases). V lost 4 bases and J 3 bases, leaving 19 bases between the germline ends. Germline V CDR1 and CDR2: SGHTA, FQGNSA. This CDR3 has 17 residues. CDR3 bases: TGTGCCAGCAGCTCCTTCGCGGCGGGGCTTGGCTACAATGAGCAGTTCTTC. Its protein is CASSSFAAGLGYNEQFF.

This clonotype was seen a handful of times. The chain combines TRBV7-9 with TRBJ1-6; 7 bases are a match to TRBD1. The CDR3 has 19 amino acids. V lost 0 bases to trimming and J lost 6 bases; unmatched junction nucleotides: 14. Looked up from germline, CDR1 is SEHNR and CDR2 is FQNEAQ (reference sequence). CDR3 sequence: CASSLAFRGGEFGNSPLHF. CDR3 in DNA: TGTGCCAGCAGCTTAGCGTTCAGGGGGGGCGAGTTCGGTAATTCACCCCTCCACTTT.

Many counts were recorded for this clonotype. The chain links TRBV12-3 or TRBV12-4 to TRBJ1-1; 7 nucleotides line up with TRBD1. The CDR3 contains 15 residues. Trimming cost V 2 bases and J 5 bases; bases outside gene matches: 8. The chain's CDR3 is CASSLRRTGGTEAFF. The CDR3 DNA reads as TGTGCCAGCAGTTTAAGACGGACAGGAGGGACTGAAGCTTTCTTT.

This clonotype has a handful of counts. CDR3 nucleotides: TGTGCCAGCAGTTGGGAAAGAAACACTGAAGCTTTCTTT. This encodes CASSWERNTEAFF. This chain links TRBV27 with TRBJ1-1; D unresolved. Germline values: CDR1 MNHEY, CDR2 SMNVEV (reference sequence). This CDR3 spans 13 amino acids. Trimming took 4 bases from V and 2 from J, leaving 8 bases between them.

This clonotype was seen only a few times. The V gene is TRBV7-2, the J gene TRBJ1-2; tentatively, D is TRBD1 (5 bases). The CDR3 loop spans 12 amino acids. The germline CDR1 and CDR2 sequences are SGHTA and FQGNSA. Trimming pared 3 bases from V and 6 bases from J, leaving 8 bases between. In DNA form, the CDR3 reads TGTGCCAGCAGCTTCCTCAGGGATGGCTACACCTTC. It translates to CASSFLRDGYTF.

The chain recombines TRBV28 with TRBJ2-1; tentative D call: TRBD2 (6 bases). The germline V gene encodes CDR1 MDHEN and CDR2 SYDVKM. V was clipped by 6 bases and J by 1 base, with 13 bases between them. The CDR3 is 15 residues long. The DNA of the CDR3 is TGTGCCAGCAGCCGGGACTCCCGTTCCTACAATGAGCAGTTCTTC. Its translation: CASSRDSRSYNEQFF.